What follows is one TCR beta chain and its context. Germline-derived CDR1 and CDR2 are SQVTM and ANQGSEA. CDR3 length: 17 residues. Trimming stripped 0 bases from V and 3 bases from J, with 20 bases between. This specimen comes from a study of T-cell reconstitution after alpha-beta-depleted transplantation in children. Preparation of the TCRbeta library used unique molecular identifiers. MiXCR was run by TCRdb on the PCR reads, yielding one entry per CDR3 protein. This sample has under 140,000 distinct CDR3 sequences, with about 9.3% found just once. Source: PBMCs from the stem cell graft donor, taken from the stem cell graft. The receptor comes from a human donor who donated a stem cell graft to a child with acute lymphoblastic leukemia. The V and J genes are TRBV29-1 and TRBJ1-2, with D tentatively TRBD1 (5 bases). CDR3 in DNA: TGCAGCGTTGAAGATCTTGGGGAGGGACGTTCCTACTATGGCTACACCTTC. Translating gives CSVEDLGEGRSYYGYTF.